Sequencing of this T cell receptor (beta chain) was carried out in a study of early T cells in non-severe SARS-CoV-2 infection. This clonotype was counted between two and nine times. Unique molecular identifiers (one per individual cDNA molecule) were attached. TCRdb independently ran MiXCR on the 5' RACE reads; one entry per CDR3 protein. Of fewer than 120,000 distinct CDR3 sequences in the sample, around 12% were seen once. The CDR3 loop spans 14 amino acids. Germline V gene sequence: CDR1 WNHNN, CDR2 SYGVQD (reference sequence). Trimming took 2 bases from V and 4 from J; bases not matched to a gene: 0.

The TCR comes from an adult who was a healthcare worker with PCR-confirmed SARS-CoV-2 infection or an uninfected control (not recorded which). The chain combines TRBV10-1 with TRBJ2-7, with 12 bases identical to TRBD2. This specimen was whole blood, taken at baseline. As DNA, the CDR3 is TGCGCCAGCAGTGAGGGACTAGCGGGGTACGAGCAGTACTTC. This translates into CASSEGLAGYEQYF.